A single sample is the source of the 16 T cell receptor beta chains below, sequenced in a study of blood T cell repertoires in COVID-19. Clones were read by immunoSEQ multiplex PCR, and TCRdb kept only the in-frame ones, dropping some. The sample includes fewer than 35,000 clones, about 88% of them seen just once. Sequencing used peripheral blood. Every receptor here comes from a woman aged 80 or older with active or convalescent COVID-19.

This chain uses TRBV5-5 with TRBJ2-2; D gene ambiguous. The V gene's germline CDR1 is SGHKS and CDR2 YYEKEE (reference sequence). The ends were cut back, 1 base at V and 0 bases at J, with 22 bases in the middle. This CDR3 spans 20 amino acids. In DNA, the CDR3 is TGTGCCAGCAGCTTGTTTGCTATCCCGGTCCCCAAAGCGAACACCGGGGAGCTGTTTTTT. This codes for CASSLFAIPVPKANTGELFF.

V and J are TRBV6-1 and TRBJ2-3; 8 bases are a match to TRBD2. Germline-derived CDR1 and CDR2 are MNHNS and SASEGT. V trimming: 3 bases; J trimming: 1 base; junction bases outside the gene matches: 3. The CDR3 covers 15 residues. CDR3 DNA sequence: TGTGCCAGCAGTGACCCGGGGGGGGGCACAGATACGCAGTATTTT. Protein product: CASSDPGGGTDTQYF.

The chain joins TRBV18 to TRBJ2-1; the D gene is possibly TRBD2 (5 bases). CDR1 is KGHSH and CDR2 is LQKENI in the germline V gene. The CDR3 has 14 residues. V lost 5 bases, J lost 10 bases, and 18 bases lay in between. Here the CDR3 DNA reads TGTGCCAGCTCAAAGGACTCAACTCCTTTAGAGCAGTTCTTC. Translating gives CASSKDSTPLEQFF.

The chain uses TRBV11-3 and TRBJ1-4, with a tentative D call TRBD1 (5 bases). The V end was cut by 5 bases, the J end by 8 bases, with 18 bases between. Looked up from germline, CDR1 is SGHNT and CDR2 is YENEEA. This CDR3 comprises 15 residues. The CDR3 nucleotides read TGTGCCAGCAGCGCTAGACAGCCTTATAGGGAAAAACTGTTTTTT. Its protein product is CASSARQPYREKLFF.

DNA for the CDR3: TGTGCCAGCAGCCAAGCTACAGGGGGCTTTCAGCCCCAGCATTTT. Protein sequence: CASSQATGGFQPQHF. V is TRBV3-1 (or the pseudogene TRBV3-2) and J is TRBJ1-5, with 9 positions matching TRBD1. The CDR3 spans 15 residues. Germline lookup yields CDR1 LGHDT and CDR2 YNNKEL (reference sequence). V gave up 1 base and J gave up 6 bases; unmatched junction bases: 4.

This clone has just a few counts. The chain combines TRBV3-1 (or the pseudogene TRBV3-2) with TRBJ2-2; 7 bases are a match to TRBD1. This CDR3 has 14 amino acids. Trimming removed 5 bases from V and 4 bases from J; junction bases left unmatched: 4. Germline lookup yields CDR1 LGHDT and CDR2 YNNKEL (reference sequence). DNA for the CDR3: TGTGCCAGCAGCGCCAGGGGGAGCACCGGGGAGCTGTTTTTT. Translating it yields CASSARGSTGELFF.

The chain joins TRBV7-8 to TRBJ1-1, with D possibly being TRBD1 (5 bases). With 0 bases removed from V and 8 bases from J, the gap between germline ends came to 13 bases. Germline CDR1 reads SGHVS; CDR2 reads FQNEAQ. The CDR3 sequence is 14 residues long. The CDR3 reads CASSLALVREEAFF. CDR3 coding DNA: TGTGCCAGCAGCTTAGCGTTGGTCAGGGAAGAAGCTTTCTTT.

CDR3 region: CASSQDREHYGYTF. CDR3 coding DNA: TGCGCCAGCAGCCAGGACAGGGAGCACTATGGCTACACCTTC. This chain joins TRBV4-1 and TRBJ1-2; 8 bases line up with TRBD1. Trimming cost V 3 bases and J 3 bases; bases outside gene matches: 3. CDR3 length equals 14 residues. Germline V CDR1 and CDR2: MGHRA, YSYEKL.

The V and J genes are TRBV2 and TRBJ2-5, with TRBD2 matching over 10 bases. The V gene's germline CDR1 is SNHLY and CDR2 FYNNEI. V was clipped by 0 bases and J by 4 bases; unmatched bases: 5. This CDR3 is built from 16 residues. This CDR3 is CASSEAIAGGGETQYF. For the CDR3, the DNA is TGTGCCAGCAGTGAAGCCATAGCGGGGGGAGGAGAGACCCAGTACTTC.

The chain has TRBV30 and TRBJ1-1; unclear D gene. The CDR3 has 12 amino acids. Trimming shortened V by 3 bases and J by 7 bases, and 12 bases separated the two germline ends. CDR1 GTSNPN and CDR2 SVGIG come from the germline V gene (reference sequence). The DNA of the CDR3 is TGTGCCTGGAGACATCTCGGACTTGAAGCTTTCTTT. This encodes CAWRHLGLEAFF.

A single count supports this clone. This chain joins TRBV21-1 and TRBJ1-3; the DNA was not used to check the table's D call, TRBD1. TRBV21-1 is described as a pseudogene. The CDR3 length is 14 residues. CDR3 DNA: TGTGCCAGCACCATACAGGGCGTTGGAAACACCATATATTTT. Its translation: CASTIQGVGNTIYF.

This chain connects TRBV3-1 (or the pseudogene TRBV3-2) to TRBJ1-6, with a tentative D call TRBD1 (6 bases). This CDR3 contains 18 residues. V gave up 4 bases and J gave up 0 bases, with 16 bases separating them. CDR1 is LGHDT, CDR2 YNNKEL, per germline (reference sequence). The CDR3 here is CASSLGDTLSSYNSPLHF. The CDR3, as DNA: TGTGCCAGCAGCCTTGGGGACACGCTGAGCTCCTATAATTCACCCCTCCACTTT.

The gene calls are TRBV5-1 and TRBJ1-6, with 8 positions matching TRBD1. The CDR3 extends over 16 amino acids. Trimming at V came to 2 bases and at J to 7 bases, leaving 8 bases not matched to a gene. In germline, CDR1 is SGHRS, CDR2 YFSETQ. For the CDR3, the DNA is TGCGCCAGCAGCTTAAGACCCACAGGGGGAAATTCACCCCTCCACTTT. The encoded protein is CASSLRPTGGNSPLHF.

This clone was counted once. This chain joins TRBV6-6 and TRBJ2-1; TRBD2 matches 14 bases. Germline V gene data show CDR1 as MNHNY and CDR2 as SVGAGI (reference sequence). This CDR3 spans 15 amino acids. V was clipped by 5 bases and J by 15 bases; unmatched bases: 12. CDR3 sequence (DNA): TGTGCCAGCAGTGTCCAAGGACTAGCGGGGGGACTTGGGTTCTTC. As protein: CASSVQGLAGGLGFF.

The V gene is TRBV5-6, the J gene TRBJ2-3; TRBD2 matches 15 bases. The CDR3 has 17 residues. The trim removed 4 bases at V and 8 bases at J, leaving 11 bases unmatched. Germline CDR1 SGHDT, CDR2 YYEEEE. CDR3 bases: TGTGCCAGCAGCCTGGGACTAGCGGGGGGACTCCTTGGTACGCAGTATTTT. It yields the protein CASSLGLAGGLLGTQYF.

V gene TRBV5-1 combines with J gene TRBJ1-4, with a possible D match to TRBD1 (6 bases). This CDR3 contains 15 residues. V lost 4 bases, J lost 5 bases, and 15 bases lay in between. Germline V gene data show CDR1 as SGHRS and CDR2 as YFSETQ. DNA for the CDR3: TGCGCCAGCAGCCGAGACAGGACAAAAAATGAAAAACTGTTTTTT. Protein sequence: CASSRDRTKNEKLFF.